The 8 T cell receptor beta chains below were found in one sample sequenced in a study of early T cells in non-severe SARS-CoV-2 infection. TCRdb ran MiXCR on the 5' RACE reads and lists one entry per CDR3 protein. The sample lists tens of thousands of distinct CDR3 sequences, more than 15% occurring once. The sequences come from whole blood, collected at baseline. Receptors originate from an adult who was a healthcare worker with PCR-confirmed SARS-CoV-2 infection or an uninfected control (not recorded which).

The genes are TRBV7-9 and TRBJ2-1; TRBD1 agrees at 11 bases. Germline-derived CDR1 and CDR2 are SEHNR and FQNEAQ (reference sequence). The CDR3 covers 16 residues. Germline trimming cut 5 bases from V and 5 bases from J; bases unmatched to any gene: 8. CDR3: CASSVGTGGIDNEQFF. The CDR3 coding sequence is TGTGCCAGCAGCGTCGGGACAGGGGGAATCGACAATGAGCAGTTCTTC.

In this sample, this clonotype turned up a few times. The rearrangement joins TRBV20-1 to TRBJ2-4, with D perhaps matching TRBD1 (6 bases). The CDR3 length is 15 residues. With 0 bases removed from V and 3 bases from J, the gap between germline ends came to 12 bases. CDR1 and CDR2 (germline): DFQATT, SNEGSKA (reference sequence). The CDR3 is CSAREATGNKNIQYF. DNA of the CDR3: TGCAGTGCTAGAGAAGCGACAGGAAACAAAAACATTCAGTACTTC.

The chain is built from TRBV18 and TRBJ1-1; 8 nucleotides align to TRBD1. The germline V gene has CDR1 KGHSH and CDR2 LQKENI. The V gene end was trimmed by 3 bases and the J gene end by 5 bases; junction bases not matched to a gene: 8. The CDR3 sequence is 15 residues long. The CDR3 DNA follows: TGTGCCAGCTCACCGCGGCAGGGGGCTGAGACTGAAGCTTTCTTT. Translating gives CASSPRQGAETEAFF.

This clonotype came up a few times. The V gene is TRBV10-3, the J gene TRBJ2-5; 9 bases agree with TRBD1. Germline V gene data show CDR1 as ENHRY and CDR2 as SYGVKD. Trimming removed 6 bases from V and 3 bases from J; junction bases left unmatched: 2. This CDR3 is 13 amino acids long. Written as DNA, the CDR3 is TGTGCCATCAGCTGGGACAGGGAAGAGACCCAGTACTTC. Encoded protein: CAISWDREETQYF.

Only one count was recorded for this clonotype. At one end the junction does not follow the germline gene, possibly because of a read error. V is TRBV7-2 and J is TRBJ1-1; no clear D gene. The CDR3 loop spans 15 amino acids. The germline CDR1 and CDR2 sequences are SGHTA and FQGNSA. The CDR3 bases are TGTGCCAGCAGCCCGGACTGGGTTCCGAACACTGAGGCTTTCTTT. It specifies CASSPDWVPNTEAFF.

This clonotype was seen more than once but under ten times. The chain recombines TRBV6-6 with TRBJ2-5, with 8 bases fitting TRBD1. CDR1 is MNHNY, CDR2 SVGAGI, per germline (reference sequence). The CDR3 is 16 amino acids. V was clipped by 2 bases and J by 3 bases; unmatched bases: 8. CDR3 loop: CASSYLPGGPKETQYF. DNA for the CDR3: TGTGCCAGCAGTTACCTTCCAGGGGGCCCGAAAGAGACCCAGTACTTC.

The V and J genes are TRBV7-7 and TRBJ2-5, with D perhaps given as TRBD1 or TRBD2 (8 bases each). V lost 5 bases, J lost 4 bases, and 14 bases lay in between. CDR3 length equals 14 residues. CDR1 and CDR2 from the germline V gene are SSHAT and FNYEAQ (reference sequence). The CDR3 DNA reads TGTGCCAGCAGCCTTAGCGGGACAGGAGAGACCCAGTACTTC. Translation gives CASSLSGTGETQYF.

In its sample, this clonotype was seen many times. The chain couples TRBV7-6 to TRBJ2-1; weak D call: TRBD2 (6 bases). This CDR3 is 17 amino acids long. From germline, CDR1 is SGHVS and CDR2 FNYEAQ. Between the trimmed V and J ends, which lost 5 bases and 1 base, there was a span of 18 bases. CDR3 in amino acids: CASSQVGGVWSYNEQFF. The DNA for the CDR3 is TGTGCCAGCAGCCAAGTAGGAGGGGTGTGGTCCTACAATGAGCAGTTCTTC.